This T cell receptor (beta chain) was identified during a study of cytomegalovirus exposure and HLA in healthy donors. Study-level results: Among immune exposure information, only CMV serostatus was available. Reported performance of the classifier showed diagnosis of cytomegalovirus status with high specificity and sensitivity. TCR beta chain V- and J-gene trimming was linked, in a later analysis, to a missense variant in DCLRE1C. Cytomegalovirus-associated TCR beta chains were listed, numbering around 150.

The CDR3 covers 15 residues. The germline CDR1 and CDR2 sequences are SGHRS and YFSETQ. Unmatched junction bases numbered 6, after V lost 1 base and J lost 5 bases. To note about this clone: Its matching antigen is unknown.

Both 60 Vbeta primers and 13 Jbeta primers went into the PCR. The method was immunoSEQ multiplex PCR; TCRdb's version includes in-frame clones alone and lacks a portion of them. The data hold 150,000 to 250,000 clones, with 75% to 90% observed a single time. The material sequenced was PBMCs. The gene calls are TRBV5-1 and TRBJ2-5, with TRBD2 matching over 9 bases. The sequence derives from a woman between 45 and 65 years old in good health and CMV-seropositive. CDR3 nucleotide sequence: TGCGCCAGCAGCTTGTTGCGGGAGGGCGGCGAGACCCAGTACTTC. Translation gives CASSLLREGGETQYF.